The sequence of this T cell receptor beta chain was determined in a study of radiation and T cells in renal cell carcinoma. Turning to the study itself: Nephrectomy followed 15 Gy stereotactic body radiation by 4 weeks.

Study-level points and caveats: No pretreatment tumor biopsies were available for baseline clonotypes.

In regard to this clone: What it binds is not known.

Assay used: immunoSEQ multiplex PCR; TCRdb lists only in-frame clones, some missing. The sample shows about 130,000 clones, about 81% of them seen only once. Trimming took 3 bases from V and 0 from J; bases not matched to a gene: 13. This CDR3 region has 18 residues. Germline V gene lookup returns CDR1 SGHVS and CDR2 FQNEAQ. As to time point: blood 2 weeks post-SBRT. The treatment: 15 Gy SBRT to primary tumor, nephrectomy 4 weeks later. The receptor was derived from a man aged 45-65 years with renal cell carcinoma. Sequencing was performed on blood, taken from a patient whose treatment included radiotherapy and nephrectomy. The chain is built from TRBV7-8 and TRBJ1-1; the match to TRBD1 covers 7 bases. This CDR3 reads CASSFSRQGVNLNTEAFF. The CDR3 DNA sequence: TGTGCCAGCAGCTTCTCGAGACAGGGCGTTAATCTGAACACTGAAGCTTTCTTT. Using reference TRBV7-8 and TRBJ1-1 for the parts outside the CDR3, the full variable domain is GAGVSQSPRYKVAKRGQDVALRCDPISGHVSLFWYQQALGQGPEFLTYFQNEAQLDKSGLPSDRFFAERPEGSVSTLKIQRTQQEDSAVYLCASSFSRQGVNLNTEAFFGQGTRLTVV.